Following are 21 T cell receptor beta chains from one sample sequenced in a study of vaccination and CD4 T cells after COVID-19. The treatment here: roughly 10-day PBMC culture with coronavirus spike peptide pools or control peptides (ViraFEST assay). These receptors are not linked to any known antigen. The Oncomine TCR Beta short-read assay sequenced DNA from cultured CD4+ T cells. MiXCR, run by TCRdb on the PCR reads, gives a single entry per CDR3 protein. The table lists just under 20,000 distinct CDR3 sequences, 47% of them singletons. Source material: cultured CD4+ T cells from blood. Source of these receptors: a human donor with COVID-19.

This clonotype was seen a handful of times. The V and J genes are TRBV20-1 and TRBJ1-5, with TRBD1 identical over 10 bases. The trim removed 0 bases at V and 7 bases at J, leaving 6 bases unmatched. Germline assignment: CDR1 DFQATT and CDR2 SNEGSKA (reference sequence). The CDR3 consists of 15 residues. The CDR3 DNA is TGCAGTGCTAGAGACACCGGGACAGGGGACCAGCCCCAGCATTTT. Amino acid sequence: CSARDTGTGDQPQHF.

This clonotype is a singleton in its sample. The rearrangement joins TRBV7-9 to TRBJ1-1, with 8 bases lining up with TRBD1. Germline CDR1 is SEHNR and CDR2 is FQNEAQ (reference sequence). V shed 5 bases, J shed 1 base, and the junction held 3 bases outside the gene matches. The CDR3 is made up of 14 amino acids. CDR3 bases: TGTGCCAGCAGCGTGGGACAGGCGAACACTGAAGCTTTCTTT. The encoded protein is CASSVGQANTEAFF.

The chain joins TRBV27 to TRBJ1-1; perhaps TRBD1 as D (6 bases). In germline, CDR1 is MNHEY, CDR2 SMNVEV (reference sequence). The CDR3 runs 14 residues. V was pared by 6 bases and J by 7 bases, with 18 bases between. In DNA, the CDR3 is TGTGCCAGCAGCTGGGGGCAGGGGAATCGTGAAGCTTTCTTT. It specifies CASSWGQGNREAFF.

The chain recombines TRBV5-1 with TRBJ2-3; 12 nucleotides match TRBD2. Germline CDR1 SGHRS, CDR2 YFSETQ. The V gene end was trimmed by 7 bases and the J gene end by 5 bases; junction bases not matched to a gene: 5. The CDR3 covers 14 residues. The CDR3 reads CASRTSGVKDTQYF. For the CDR3, the DNA is TGCGCCAGCCGGACTAGCGGGGTTAAAGATACGCAGTATTTT.

This clonotype was detected once. J is TRBJ2-3 and V is TRBV18; D is uncertain. CDR1 is KGHSH and CDR2 is LQKENI in the germline V gene. The CDR3 runs to 13 residues. Deletions cut 5 bases from V and 2 bases from J, with 8 bases between. This CDR3 reads CASSNAITDTQYF. CDR3 bases: TGTGCCAGCTCAAACGCCATCACAGATACGCAGTATTTT.

The chain recombines TRBV5-4 with TRBJ2-2; 9 positions agree with TRBD2. V shed 4 bases, J shed 6 bases, and the junction held 13 bases outside the gene matches. The CDR3 runs 17 residues. Germline assignment: CDR1 SGHNT and CDR2 YYREEE (reference sequence). The CDR3 loop reads CASSLDKRLAGSGELFF. The CDR3 bases are TGTGCCAGCAGCCTCGATAAGCGGCTAGCGGGGTCCGGGGAGCTGTTTTTT.

The CDR3 region is CASIAGTRYEQYF. CDR3 bases: TGCGCCAGTATAGCAGGGACCCGCTACGAGCAGTACTTC. V usage is TRBV23-1 and J usage is TRBJ2-7; the D call may be TRBD1 or TRBD2 (5 bases each). TRBV23-1 is classed as an ORF, of uncertain function. The V and J ends lost 9 bases and 3 bases respectively, with 15 bases between them. The CDR3 has 13 amino acids.

J is TRBJ2-6 and V is TRBV5-1; perhaps TRBD2 as D (5 bases). Trimming took off 4 bases at V and 4 bases at J, with 21 bases between the two ends. The CDR3 is made up of 18 amino acids. Looked up from germline, CDR1 is SGHRS and CDR2 is YFSETQ. The CDR3 is CASSEGMRLQAGANVLTF. CDR3 nucleotides: TGCGCCAGCAGCGAGGGTATGAGGCTCCAGGCCGGGGCCAACGTCCTGACTTTC.

The sample holds a few counts of this clonotype. The chain links TRBV5-1 to TRBJ1-5; D ambiguous. The V end lost 4 bases, the J end lost 3 bases, and 8 bases lay between the germline ends. The CDR3 runs 13 residues. CDR1 and CDR2 from the germline V gene are SGHRS and YFSETQ. The CDR3 DNA is TGCGCCAGCAGCCCAGGACCCAATCAGCCCCAGCATTTT. Its translation: CASSPGPNQPQHF. The variable domain in full, with the rest retrieved from reference TRBV5-1 and TRBJ1-5, is KAGVTQTPRYLIKTRGQQVTLSCSPISGHRSVSWYQQTPGQGLQFLFEYFSETQRNKGNFPGRFSGRQFSNSRSEMNVSTLELGDSALYLCASSPGPNQPQHFGDGTRLSIL.

The J gene is TRBJ1-5, the V gene TRBV5-8; TRBD1 might be the D (5 bases). Trimming pared 4 bases from V and 7 bases from J, leaving 12 bases between. CDR3 length: 13 amino acids. From germline, CDR1 is SGHTS and CDR2 YDEGEE. The CDR3 DNA sequence: TGTGCCAGCAGCATAGAGGGGAACCAGCCCCAGCATTTT. It specifies CASSIEGNQPQHF.

The chain carries TRBV19 and TRBJ2-5, with a tentative D call TRBD1 (6 bases). This CDR3 spans 12 amino acids. CDR1 is LNHDA, CDR2 SQIVND, per germline (reference sequence). Trimming shortened V by 4 bases and J by 5 bases, and 8 bases separated the two germline ends. CDR3 nucleotide sequence: TGTGCCAGTAGTAACAGGGTGGAGACCCAGTACTTC. Translated: CASSNRVETQYF.

The J gene is TRBJ2-4, the V gene TRBV10-2, with 7 nucleotides matching TRBD2. The CDR3 is 17 residues long. The junction had 8 bases not matched to a gene; V was cut back by 3 bases and J by 0 bases. The germline V gene has CDR1 WSHSY and CDR2 SAAADI. The CDR3 DNA reads TGCGCCAGCAGTGATGGGTTTGGGGGGGAAGCCAAAAACATTCAGTACTTC. This sequence encodes CASSDGFGGEAKNIQYF.

The chain employs TRBV20-1 and TRBJ2-1, with 7 bases that match TRBD2. CDR3 length: 12 residues. Germline V CDR1 and CDR2: DFQATT, SNEGSKA (reference sequence). Losses at the gene ends were 3 bases for V and 8 bases for J; bases not matched to a gene: 4. In DNA form, the CDR3 reads TGCAGTGCTAGCTGGGGGAGGGATGAGCAGTTCTTC. Its protein is CSASWGRDEQFF.

This chain uses TRBV6-1 with TRBJ1-2, with D tentatively TRBD1 (5 bases). This CDR3 spans 11 amino acids. Trimming cost V 6 bases and J 8 bases, with 10 bases left between them. Germline loops: CDR1 MNHNS, CDR2 SASEGT. The CDR3 DNA is TGTGCCAGCAGGGGGCGATCGGGCTACACCTTC. The encoded protein is CASRGRSGYTF.

This clonotype came up a few times. The V call is TRBV2, the J call TRBJ1-2; D gene ambiguous. CDR1 SNHLY and CDR2 FYNNEI come from the germline V gene. The CDR3 is 13 amino acids. The ends were cut back, 6 bases at V and 5 bases at J, with 13 bases in the middle. This CDR3 is CASREGRLYGYTF. CDR3 coding DNA: TGTGCCAGCAGGGAGGGCAGATTGTATGGCTACACCTTC.

The CDR3 coding sequence is TGTGCCAGCAGGGGGACTCAAGAGACCCAGTACTTC. It yields the protein CASRGTQETQYF. The rearrangement links TRBV28 to TRBJ2-5, with D possibly being TRBD2 (6 bases). The CDR3 has 12 residues. Trimming shortened V by 6 bases and J by 2 bases, and 7 bases separated the two germline ends. Germline V gene lookup returns CDR1 MDHEN and CDR2 SYDVKM.

The rearrangement uses TRBV7-2 and TRBJ1-3; D gene uncertain. This CDR3 region has 12 residues. The germline V gene has CDR1 SGHTA and CDR2 FQGNSA. V was trimmed by 5 bases and J by 8 bases, leaving 10 bases between them. CDR3 protein: CASSAWEDTIYF. The CDR3 region has the DNA TGTGCCAGCAGCGCATGGGAGGACACCATATATTTT.

The chain couples TRBV24-1 to TRBJ2-1; D is perhaps TRBD1 or TRBD2 (5 bases each). Germline V gene sequence: CDR1 KGHDR, CDR2 SFDVKD. The CDR3 contains 12 residues. With 3 bases removed from V and 8 bases from J, the gap between germline ends came to 7 bases. The CDR3 DNA follows: TGTGCCACCAGTGATCTGGGACATGAGCAGTTCTTC. Encoded protein: CATSDLGHEQFF.

This sequence joins TRBV7-2 and TRBJ2-1; TRBD1 agrees at 9 bases. The CDR3 is 15 residues long. Looked up from germline, CDR1 is SGHTA and CDR2 is FQGNSA. V lost 4 bases, J lost 5 bases, and 6 bases stayed unmatched. In DNA, the CDR3 is TGTGCCAGCAGCTCTACCGGGACAGGGAACAATGAGCAGTTCTTC. It translates to CASSSTGTGNNEQFF.

This clonotype occurred a few times. The gene calls are TRBV2 and TRBJ2-5; perhaps TRBD1 as D (6 bases). Looked up from germline, CDR1 is SNHLY and CDR2 is FYNNEI. The germline V and J ends were trimmed by 6 bases and 0 bases, with 11 bases remaining between them. The CDR3 covers 14 residues. CDR3 loop: CASRAGQYQETQYF. CDR3 sequence (DNA): TGTGCCAGCAGAGCAGGACAGTACCAAGAGACCCAGTACTTC.

The chain links TRBV4-1 to TRBJ1-2, with no clear D. The germline gives CDR1 MGHRA, CDR2 YSYEKL. This CDR3 is 15 amino acids long. The germline V and J ends were trimmed by 4 bases and 1 base, with 13 bases remaining between them. CDR3 amino acids: CASSLDGVNNYGYTF. CDR3 in DNA: TGCGCCAGCAGCCTCGATGGAGTGAATAACTATGGCTACACCTTC.